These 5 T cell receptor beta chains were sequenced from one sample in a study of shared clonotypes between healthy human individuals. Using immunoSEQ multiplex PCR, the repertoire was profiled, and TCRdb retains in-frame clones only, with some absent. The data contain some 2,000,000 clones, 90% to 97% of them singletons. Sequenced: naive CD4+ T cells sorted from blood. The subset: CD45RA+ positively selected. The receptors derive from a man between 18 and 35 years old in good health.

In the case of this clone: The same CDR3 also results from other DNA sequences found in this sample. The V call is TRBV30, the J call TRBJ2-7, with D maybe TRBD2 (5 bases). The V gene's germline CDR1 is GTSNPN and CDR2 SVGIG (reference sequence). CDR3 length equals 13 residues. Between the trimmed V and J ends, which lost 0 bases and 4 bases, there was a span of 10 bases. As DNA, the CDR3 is TGTGCCTGGAGTGTTGGGCTAGCTTACGAGCAGTACTTC. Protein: CAWSVGLAYEQYF.

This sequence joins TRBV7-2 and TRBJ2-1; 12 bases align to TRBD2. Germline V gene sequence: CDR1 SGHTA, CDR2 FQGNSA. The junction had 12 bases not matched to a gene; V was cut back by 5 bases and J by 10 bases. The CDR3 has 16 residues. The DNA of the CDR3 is TGTGCCAGCAGCACCCGACTAGCGGGGGCCGGAGGGGAGCAGTTCTTC. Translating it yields CASSTRLAGAGGEQFF.

The CDR3 is CAISESGTFISYNEQFF. The CDR3 DNA reads TGTGCCATCAGTGAGTCGGGAACTTTCATTTCCTACAATGAGCAGTTCTTC. The chain uses TRBV10-3 and TRBJ2-1; D uncertain. Germline V gene lookup returns CDR1 ENHRY and CDR2 SYGVKD. The length of the CDR3 is 17 residues. The germline V and J ends were trimmed by 0 bases and 1 base, with 13 bases remaining between them.

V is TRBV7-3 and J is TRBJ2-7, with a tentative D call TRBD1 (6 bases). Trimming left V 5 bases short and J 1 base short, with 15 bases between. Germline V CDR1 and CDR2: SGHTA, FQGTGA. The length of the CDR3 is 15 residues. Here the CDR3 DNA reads TGTGCCAGCAGCAAACTTGGGGGCAGTTCCTACGAGCAGTACTTC. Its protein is CASSKLGGSSYEQYF.

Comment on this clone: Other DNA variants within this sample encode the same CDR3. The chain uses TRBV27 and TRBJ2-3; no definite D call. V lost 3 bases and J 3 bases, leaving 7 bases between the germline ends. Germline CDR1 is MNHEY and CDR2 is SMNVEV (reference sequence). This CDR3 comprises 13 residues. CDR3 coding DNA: TGTGCCAGCAGTTTGCTAGGAACAGATACGCAGTATTTT. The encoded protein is CASSLLGTDTQYF.